This T cell receptor beta chain was found in a study of CD8 T cells in Susac syndrome. Sequencing targeted TCR beta in blood CD8+ and CD4+ T cells. The authors reverse transcribed about 0.5 to 1 ug RNA with random hexamers. TCR beta CDR3 was amplified by immunoSEQ covering 54 Vbeta and 13 Jbeta. TCRdb called the immunoSEQ multiplex PCR reads again in MiXCR, with one record for every CDR3 protein. The repertoire holds about 300,000 distinct CDR3 sequences, with over 75% as singletons. The sequenced sample consisted of CD8+ T cells from PBMCs. This receptor was taken from a human donor with multiple sclerosis.

The CDR3 loop is CASSKILPTSSYNEQFF. The DNA of the CDR3 is TGTGCCAGCAGTAAAATTTTACCCACTAGCTCCTACAATGAGCAGTTCTTC. The genes are TRBV27 and TRBJ2-1; a possible D gene is TRBD2 (5 bases). V was pared by 5 bases and J by 0 bases, with 17 bases between. This CDR3 spans 17 amino acids. The V gene's germline CDR1 is MNHEY and CDR2 SMNVEV (reference sequence).